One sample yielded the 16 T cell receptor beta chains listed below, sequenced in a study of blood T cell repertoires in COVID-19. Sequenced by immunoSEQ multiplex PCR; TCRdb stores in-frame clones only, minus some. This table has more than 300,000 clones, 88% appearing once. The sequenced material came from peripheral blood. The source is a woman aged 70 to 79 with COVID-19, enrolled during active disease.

CDR3 DNA: TGTGCCAGCAGCCCCGACAGGGGCAACTCCTACGAGCAGTACTTC. It encodes CASSPDRGNSYEQYF. The rearrangement uses TRBV6-5 and TRBJ2-7; 8 nucleotides line up with TRBD1. Germline values: CDR1 MNHEY, CDR2 SVGAGI. The CDR3 sequence is 15 residues long. J gave up 0 bases and V 6 bases, and 7 bases lay outside the gene matches.

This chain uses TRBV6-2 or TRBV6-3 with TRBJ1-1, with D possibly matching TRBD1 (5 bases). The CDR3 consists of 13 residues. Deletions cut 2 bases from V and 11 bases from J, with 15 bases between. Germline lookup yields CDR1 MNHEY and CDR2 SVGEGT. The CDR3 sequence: CASSYGGFREAFF. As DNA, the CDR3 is TGTGCCAGCAGTTACGGGGGGTTCCGAGAGGCTTTCTTT.

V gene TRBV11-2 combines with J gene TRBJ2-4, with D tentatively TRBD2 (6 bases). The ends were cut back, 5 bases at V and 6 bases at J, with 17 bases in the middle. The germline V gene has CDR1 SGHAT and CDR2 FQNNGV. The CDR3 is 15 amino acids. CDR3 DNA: TGTGCCAGCAGCCGTCTGGTGGGGCGGGGAAACATTCAGTACTTC. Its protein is CASSRLVGRGNIQYF.

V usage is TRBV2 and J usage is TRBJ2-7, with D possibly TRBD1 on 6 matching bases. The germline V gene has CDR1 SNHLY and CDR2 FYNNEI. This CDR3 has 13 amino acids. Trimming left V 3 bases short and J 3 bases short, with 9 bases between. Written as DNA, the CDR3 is TGTGCCAGCAGTGAGGGACATGACTACGAGCAGTACTTC. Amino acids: CASSEGHDYEQYF. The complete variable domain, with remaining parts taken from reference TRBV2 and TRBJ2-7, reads EPEVTQTPSHQVTQMGQEVILRCVPISNHLYFYWYRQILGQKVEFLVSFYNNEISEKSEIFDDQFSVERPDGSNFTLKIRSTKLEDSAMYFCASSEGHDYEQYFGPGTRLTVT.

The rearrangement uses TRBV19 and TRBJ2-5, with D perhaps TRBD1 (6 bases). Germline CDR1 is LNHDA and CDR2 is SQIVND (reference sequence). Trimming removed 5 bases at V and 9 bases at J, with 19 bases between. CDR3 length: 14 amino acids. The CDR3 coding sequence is TGTGCCAGTAGTCTGGGGGTCAACCCAGGGGCCCAGTACTTC. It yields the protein CASSLGVNPGAQYF.

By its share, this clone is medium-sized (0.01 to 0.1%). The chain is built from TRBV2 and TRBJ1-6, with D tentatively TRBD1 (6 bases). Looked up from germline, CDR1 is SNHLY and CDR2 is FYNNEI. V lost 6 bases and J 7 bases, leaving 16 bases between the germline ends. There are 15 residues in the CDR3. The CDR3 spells CASRKGGAWNSPLHF. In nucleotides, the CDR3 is TGTGCCAGCAGAAAGGGGGGGGCGTGGAATTCACCCCTCCACTTT.

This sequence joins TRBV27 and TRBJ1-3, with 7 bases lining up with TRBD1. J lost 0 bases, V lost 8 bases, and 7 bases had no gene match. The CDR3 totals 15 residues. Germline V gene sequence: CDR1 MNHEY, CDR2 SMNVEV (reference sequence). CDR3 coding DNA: TGTGCCAGCCGGCGGGACAGCATCTCTGGAAACACCATATATTTT. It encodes CASRRDSISGNTIYF.

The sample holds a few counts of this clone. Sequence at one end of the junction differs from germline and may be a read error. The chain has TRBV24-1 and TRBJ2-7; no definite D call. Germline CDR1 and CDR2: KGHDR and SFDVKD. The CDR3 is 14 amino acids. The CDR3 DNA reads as TGTGCCACCAGTGACCCGCCCCTTCAGGCAATCAACCCATTC. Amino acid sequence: CATSDPPLQAINPF.

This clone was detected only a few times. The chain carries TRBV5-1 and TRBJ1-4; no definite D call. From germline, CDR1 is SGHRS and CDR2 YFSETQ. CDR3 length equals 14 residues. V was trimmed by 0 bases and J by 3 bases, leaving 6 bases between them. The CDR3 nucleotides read TGCGCCAGCAGCTTGGAGCGGGCTAATGAAAAACTGTTTTTT. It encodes CASSLERANEKLFF.

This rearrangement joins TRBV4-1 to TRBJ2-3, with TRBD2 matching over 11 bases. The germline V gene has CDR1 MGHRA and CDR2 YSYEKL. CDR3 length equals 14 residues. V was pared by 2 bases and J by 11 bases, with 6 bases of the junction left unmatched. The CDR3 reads CASSQLTSGGEQYF. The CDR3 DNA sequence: TGCGCCAGCAGCCAACTAACTAGCGGGGGTGAGCAGTATTTT.

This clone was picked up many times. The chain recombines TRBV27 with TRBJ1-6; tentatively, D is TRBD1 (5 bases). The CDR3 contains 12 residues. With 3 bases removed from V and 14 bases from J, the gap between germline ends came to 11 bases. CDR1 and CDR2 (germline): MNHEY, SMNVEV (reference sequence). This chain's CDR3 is CASSFTEQALHF. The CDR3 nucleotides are TGTGCCAGCAGTTTCACTGAACAGGCCCTCCACTTT.

CDR3 residues: CASSQRLAGGPTQYF. The CDR3 region has the DNA TGCGCCAGCAGCCAAAGACTAGCGGGGGGGCCAACGCAGTATTTT. The chain joins TRBV4-1 to TRBJ2-3; 14 bases fit TRBD2. The ends lost 2 bases at V and 9 bases at J; junction bases unmatched: 4. Germline V lookup: CDR1 MGHRA, CDR2 YSYEKL. The CDR3 contains 15 residues.

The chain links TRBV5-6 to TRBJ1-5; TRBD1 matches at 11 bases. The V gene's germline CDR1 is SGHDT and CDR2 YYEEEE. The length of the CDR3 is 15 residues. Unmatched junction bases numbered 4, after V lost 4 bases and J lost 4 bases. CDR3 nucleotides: TGTGCCAGCAGCCCGGGACAGGGGGGGAATCAGCCCCAGCATTTT. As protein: CASSPGQGGNQPQHF.

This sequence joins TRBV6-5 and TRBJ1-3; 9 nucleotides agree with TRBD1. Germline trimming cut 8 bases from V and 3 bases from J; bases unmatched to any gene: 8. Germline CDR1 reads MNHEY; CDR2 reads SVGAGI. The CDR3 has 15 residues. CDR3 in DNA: TGTGCCAGCGGGCCGGGACAGGGAAGTGGAAACACCATATATTTT. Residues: CASGPGQGSGNTIYF.

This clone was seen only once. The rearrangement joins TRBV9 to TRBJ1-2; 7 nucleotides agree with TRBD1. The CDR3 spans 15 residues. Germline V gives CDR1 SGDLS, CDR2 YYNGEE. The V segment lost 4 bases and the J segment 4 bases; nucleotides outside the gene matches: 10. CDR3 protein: CASSPGTVEGYGYTF. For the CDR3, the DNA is TGTGCCAGCAGCCCCGGGACAGTTGAGGGCTATGGCTACACCTTC.

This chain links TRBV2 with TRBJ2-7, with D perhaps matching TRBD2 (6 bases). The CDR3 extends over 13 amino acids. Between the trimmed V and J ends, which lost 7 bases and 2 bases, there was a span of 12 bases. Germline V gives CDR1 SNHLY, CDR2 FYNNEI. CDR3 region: CASMRRGAYEQYF. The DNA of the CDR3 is TGTGCCAGCATGAGGCGGGGAGCCTACGAGCAGTACTTC.